This TCR beta chain emerged from a study of blood T cell repertoires in COVID-19. Under the authors' procedure: How many nucleated cells were present was estimated from reference gene primer amplification. Sequenced by immunoSEQ multiplex PCR; TCRdb stores in-frame clones only, minus some. V and J calls and clone size follow that table, whereas D and trimming were derived from the DNA. The repertoire has about 140,000 clones, under 85% of them found once; the top ten carry 1.5% to 2%. Participants' reported clinical history set cohort assignment. A PCR-confirmed or clinician-diagnosed COVID-19 case had contacted exposed participants within 2 weeks of entry. Sequences were obtained from PBMCs or T cells enriched from blood (not recorded which). The clonotype was recovered from a woman between 18 and 29 years old who had been exposed to COVID-19.

The CDR3 here is CAWSVRDMGSPLHF. CDR3 in DNA: TGTGCCTGGAGTGTCCGGGACATGGGATCACCCCTCCACTTT. The rearrangement uses TRBV30 and TRBJ1-6, with a weak D call TRBD1 (6 bases). Trimming shortened V by 0 bases and J by 10 bases, and 13 bases separated the two germline ends. The CDR3 totals 14 residues. Germline assignment: CDR1 GTSNPN and CDR2 SVGIG (reference sequence).